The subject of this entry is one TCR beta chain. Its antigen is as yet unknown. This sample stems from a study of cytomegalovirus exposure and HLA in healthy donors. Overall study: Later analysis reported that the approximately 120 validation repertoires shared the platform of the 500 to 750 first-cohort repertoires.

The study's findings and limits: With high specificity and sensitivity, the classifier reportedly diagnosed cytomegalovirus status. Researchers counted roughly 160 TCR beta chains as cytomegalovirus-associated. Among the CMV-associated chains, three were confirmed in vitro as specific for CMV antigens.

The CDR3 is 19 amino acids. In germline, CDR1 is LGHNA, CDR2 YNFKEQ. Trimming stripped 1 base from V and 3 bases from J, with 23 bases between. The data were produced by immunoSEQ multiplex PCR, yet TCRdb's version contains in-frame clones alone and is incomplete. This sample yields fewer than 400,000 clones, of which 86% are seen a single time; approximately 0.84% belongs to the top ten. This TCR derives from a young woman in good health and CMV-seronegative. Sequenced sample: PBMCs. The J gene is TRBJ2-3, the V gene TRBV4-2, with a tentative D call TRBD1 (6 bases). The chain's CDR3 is CASSQVTGSLGRTTDTQYF. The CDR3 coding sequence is TGTGCCAGCAGCCAAGTGACAGGATCGCTGGGGAGAACGACAGATACGCAGTATTTT.